This TCR beta chain was captured in a study of somatic mutations in cytotoxic T cells in rheumatoid arthritis. V was clipped by 1 base and J by 2 bases, with 5 bases between them. CDR1 and CDR2 (germline): SGHTA, FQGNSA. This CDR3 spans 14 amino acids. Method: immunoSEQ multiplex PCR; TCRdb's copy keeps in-frame clones and lacks some. The sample holds some 30,000 clones, 85% to 90% seen once. This chain uses TRBV7-2 with TRBJ2-2; D not certain. The sequencing sample was made of CD8+ T cells sorted from blood. The TCR was taken from an adult with rheumatoid arthritis. The CDR3 DNA sequence: TGTGCCAGCAGCTTAGGGGTCAACACCGGGGAGCTGTTTTTT. Protein product: CASSLGVNTGELFF.